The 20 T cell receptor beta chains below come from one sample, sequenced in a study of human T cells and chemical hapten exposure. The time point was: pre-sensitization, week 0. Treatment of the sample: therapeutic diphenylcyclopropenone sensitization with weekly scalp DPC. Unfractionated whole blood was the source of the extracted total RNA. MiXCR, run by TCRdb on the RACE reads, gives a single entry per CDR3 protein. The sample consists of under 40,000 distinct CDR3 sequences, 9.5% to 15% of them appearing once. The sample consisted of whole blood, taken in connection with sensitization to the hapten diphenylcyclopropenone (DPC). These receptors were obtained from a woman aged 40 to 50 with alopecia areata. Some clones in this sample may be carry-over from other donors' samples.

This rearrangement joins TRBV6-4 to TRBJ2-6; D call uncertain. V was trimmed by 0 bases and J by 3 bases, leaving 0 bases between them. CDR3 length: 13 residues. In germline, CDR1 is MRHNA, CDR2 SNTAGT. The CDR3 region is CASSDSGANVLTF. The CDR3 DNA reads TGTGCCAGCAGTGACTCTGGGGCCAACGTCCTGACTTTC.

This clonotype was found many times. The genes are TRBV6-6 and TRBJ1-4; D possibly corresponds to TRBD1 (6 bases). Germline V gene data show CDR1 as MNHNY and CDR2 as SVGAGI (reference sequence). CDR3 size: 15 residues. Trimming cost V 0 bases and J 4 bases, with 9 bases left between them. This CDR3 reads CASSYSNRVNEKLFF. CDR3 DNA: TGTGCCAGCAGTTACTCGAACAGGGTTAATGAAAAACTGTTTTTT.

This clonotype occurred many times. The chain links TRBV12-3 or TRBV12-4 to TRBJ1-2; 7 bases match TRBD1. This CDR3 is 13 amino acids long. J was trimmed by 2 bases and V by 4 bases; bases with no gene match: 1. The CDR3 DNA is TGTGCCAGCAGTTCGACAGGGAACTATGGCTACACCTTC. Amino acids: CASSSTGNYGYTF.

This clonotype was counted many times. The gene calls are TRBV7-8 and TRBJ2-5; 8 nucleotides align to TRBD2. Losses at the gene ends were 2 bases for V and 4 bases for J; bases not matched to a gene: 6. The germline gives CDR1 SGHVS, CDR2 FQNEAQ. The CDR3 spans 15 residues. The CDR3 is CASSLQSGSGETQYF. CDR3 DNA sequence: TGTGCCAGCAGCTTACAGAGCGGGAGCGGAGAGACCCAGTACTTC. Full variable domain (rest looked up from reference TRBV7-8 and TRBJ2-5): GAGVSQSPRYKVAKRGQDVALRCDPISGHVSLFWYQQALGQGPEFLTYFQNEAQLDKSGLPSDRFFAERPEGSVSTLKIQRTQQEDSAVYLCASSLQSGSGETQYFGPGTRLLVL.

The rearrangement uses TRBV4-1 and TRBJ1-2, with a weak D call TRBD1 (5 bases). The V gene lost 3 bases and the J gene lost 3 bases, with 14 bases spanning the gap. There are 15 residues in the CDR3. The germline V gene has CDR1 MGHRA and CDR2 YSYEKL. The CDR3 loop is CASSHVGAGDYGYTF. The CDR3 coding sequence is TGCGCCAGCAGCCACGTCGGGGCCGGAGACTATGGCTACACCTTC.

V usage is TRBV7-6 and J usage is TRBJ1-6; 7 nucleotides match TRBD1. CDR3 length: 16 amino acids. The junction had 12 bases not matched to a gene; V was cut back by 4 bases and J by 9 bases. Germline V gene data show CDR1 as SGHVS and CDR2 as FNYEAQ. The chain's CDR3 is CASSSDRAASGSPLHF. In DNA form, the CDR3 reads TGTGCCAGCAGCTCCGACAGGGCGGCGTCGGGTTCACCCCTCCACTTT.

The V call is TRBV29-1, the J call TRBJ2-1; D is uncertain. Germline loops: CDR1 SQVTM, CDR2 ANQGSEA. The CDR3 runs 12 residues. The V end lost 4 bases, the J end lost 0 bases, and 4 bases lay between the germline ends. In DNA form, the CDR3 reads TGCAGCGTTGGTAGCTCCTACAATGAGCAGTTCTTC. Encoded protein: CSVGSSYNEQFF.

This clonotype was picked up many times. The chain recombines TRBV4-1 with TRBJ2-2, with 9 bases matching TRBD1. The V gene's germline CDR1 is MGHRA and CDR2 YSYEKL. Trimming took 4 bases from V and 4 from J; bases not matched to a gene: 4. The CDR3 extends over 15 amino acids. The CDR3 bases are TGCGCCAGCAGCCCTCACAGGGGGCGCACCGGGGAGCTGTTTTTT. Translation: CASSPHRGRTGELFF.

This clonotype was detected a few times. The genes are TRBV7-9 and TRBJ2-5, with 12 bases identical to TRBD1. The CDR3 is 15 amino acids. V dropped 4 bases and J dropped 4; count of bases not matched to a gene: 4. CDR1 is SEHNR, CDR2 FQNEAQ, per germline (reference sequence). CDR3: CASSYGTGGRETQYF. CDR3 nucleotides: TGTGCCAGCAGCTACGGGACAGGGGGCAGAGAGACCCAGTACTTC.

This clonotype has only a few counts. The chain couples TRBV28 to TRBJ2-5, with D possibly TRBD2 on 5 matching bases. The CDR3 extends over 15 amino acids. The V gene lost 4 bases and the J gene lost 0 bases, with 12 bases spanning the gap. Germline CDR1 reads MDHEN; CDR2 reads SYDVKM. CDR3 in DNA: TGTGCCAGCAGTTCGGGAAGTTCGTACCAAGAGACCCAGTACTTC. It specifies CASSSGSSYQETQYF.

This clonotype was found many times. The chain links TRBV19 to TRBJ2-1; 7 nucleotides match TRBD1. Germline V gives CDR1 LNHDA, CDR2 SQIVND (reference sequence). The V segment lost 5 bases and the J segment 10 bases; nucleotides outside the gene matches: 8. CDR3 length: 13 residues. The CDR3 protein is CASSLNRGGEQFF. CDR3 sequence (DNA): TGTGCCAGTAGTTTGAACAGGGGTGGGGAGCAGTTCTTC.

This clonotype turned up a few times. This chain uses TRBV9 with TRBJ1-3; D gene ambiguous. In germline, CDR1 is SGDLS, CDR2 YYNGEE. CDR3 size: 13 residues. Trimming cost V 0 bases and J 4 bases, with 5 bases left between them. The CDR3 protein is CASSVAGGNTIYF. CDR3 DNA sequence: TGTGCCAGCAGCGTAGCTGGGGGAAACACCATATATTTT.

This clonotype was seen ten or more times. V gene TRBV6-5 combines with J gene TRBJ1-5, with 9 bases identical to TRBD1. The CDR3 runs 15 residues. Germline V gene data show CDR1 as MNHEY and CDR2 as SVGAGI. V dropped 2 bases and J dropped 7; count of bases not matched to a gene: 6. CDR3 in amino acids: CASSYKQGAGQPQHF. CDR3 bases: TGTGCCAGCAGTTACAAACAGGGGGCAGGGCAGCCCCAGCATTTT.

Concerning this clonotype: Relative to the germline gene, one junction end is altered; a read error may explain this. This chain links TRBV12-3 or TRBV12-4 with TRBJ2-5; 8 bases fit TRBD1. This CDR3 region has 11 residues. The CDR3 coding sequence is TGTGCCAGCAGTTCCCGACAGGGGAAGGACTTC. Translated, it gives CASSSRQGKDF.

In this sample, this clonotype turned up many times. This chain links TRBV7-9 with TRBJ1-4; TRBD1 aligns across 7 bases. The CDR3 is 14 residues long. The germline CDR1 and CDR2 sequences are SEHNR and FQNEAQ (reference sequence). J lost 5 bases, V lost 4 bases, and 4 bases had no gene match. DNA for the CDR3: TGTGCCAGCAGCTCTTCGACAGGGAATGAAAAACTGTTTTTT. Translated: CASSSSTGNEKLFF.

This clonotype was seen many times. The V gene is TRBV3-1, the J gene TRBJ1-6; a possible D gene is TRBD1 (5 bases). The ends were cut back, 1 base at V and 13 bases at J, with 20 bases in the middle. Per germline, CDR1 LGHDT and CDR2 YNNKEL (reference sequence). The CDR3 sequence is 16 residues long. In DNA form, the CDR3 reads TGTGCCAGCAGCCAAGGCCCGACAGTCCTCGAGGTCCCCCTCCACTTT. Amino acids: CASSQGPTVLEVPLHF.

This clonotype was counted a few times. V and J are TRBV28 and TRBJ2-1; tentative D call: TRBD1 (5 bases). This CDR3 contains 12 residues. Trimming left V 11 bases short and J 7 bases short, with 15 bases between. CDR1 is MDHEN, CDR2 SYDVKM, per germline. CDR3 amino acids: CASLGRWNEQFF. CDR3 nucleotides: TGTGCCTCATTGGGGCGGTGGAATGAGCAGTTCTTC.

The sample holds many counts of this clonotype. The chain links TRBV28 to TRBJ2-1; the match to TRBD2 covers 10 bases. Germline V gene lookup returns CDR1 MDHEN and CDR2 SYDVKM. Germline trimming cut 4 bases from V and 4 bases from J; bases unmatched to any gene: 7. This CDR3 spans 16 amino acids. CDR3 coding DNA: TGTGCCAGCAGTTGGAGCGGGAGGGTTGTATACAATGAGCAGTTCTTC. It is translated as CASSWSGRVVYNEQFF.

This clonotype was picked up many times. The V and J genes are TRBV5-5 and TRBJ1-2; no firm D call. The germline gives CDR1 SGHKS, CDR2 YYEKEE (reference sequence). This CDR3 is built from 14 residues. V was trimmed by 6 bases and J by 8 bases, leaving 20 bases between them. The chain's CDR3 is CASTLGQPPGGYTF. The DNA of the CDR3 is TGTGCCAGCACACTAGGGCAGCCGCCTGGAGGCTACACCTTC. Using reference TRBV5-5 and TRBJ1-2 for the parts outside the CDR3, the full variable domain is DAGVTQSPTHLIKTRGQQVTLRCSPISGHKSVSWYQQVLGQGPQFIFQYYEKEERGRGNFPDRFSARQFPNYSSELNVNALLLGDSALYLCASTLGQPPGGYTFGSGTRLTVV.

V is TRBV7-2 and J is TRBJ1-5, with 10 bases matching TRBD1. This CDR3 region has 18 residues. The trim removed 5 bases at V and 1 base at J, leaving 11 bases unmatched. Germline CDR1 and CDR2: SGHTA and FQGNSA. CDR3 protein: CASSPGQGGIGSNQPQHF. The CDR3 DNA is TGTGCCAGCAGCCCCGGACAGGGGGGGATTGGGAGCAATCAGCCCCAGCATTTT.